Following are 32 T cell receptor beta chains from one sample sequenced in a study of T cell repertoires in cytomegalovirus infection. TCRdb reprocessed the reads via MiXCR and lists one record per CDR3 protein. The sample shows some 700,000 distinct CDR3 sequences, 30% to 35% of them seen only once. Their cognate antigens are unknown. Specimen: cultured PBMCs, collected from culture after CMV antigen stimulation. The receptors derive from a human donor in good health (CMV status not recorded). Some clones in this sample may be carry-over from other donors' samples.

This rearrangement joins TRBV6-2 or TRBV6-3 to TRBJ2-5, with a tentative D call TRBD2 (5 bases). Trimming removed 9 bases at V and 2 bases at J, with 13 bases between. The CDR3 is made up of 13 amino acids. Per the germline V gene, CDR1 is MNHEY and CDR2 is SVGEGT. CDR3 nucleotides: TGTGCCAGTATCGGGCGGGTGCAAGAGACCCAGTACTTC. It encodes CASIGRVQETQYF.

The CDR3 here is CASSLWGKAGETQYF. The CDR3 DNA reads TGTGCCAGCAGTCTGTGGGGCAAGGCTGGAGAGACCCAGTACTTC. V gene TRBV3-1 combines with J gene TRBJ2-5, with D possibly being TRBD1 (5 bases). Germline-derived CDR1 and CDR2 are LGHDT and YNNKEL (reference sequence). Trimming cost V 6 bases and J 4 bases, with 18 bases left between them. CDR3 length: 15 residues.

The chain employs TRBV7-6 and TRBJ1-1, with D hard to call. The CDR3 extends over 14 amino acids. Germline V gene lookup returns CDR1 SGHVS and CDR2 FNYEAQ. The V end was cut by 3 bases, the J end by 8 bases, with 16 bases between. CDR3 in amino acids: CASSLAERILEAFF. CDR3 sequence (DNA): TGTGCCAGCAGCTTGGCAGAGAGGATATTAGAAGCTTTCTTT.

The rearrangement links TRBV7-2 to TRBJ2-5, with D perhaps matching TRBD1 or TRBD2 (5 bases each). The ends were cut back, 5 bases at V and 5 bases at J, with 9 bases in the middle. CDR3 length: 12 amino acids. Germline V CDR1 and CDR2: SGHTA, FQGNSA. CDR3 bases: TGTGCCAGCAGCAGGGACCCGGAGACCCAGTACTTC. Its translation: CASSRDPETQYF.

V and J are TRBV12-5 and TRBJ2-1; possible D gene TRBD2, 6 bases. Germline V lookup: CDR1 LGHNT, CDR2 FRNRAP. V lost 0 bases and J 5 bases, leaving 11 bases between the germline ends. The CDR3 consists of 15 residues. CDR3 loop: CASGLVLGLHNEQFF. CDR3 coding DNA: TGTGCTAGTGGTTTGGTACTAGGACTACACAATGAGCAGTTCTTC.

This sequence joins TRBV7-6 and TRBJ2-3, with D hard to call. The CDR3 runs 14 residues. Trimming pared 5 bases from V and 1 base from J, leaving 10 bases between. Germline-derived CDR1 and CDR2 are SGHVS and FNYEAQ. CDR3 DNA sequence: TGTGCCAGCAGCCCAGGACCGGGCACAGATACGCAGTATTTT. Amino acids: CASSPGPGTDTQYF.

This clonotype was seen more than once but under ten times. The chain links TRBV4-2 to TRBJ1-5; no definite D call. CDR3 size: 14 residues. V lost 0 bases and J lost 6, with 9 bases in between. The germline CDR1 and CDR2 sequences are LGHNA and YNFKEQ. Written as DNA, the CDR3 is TGTGCCAGCAGCCAAGAGGCCGGATTTCAGCCCCAGCATTTT. It translates to CASSQEAGFQPQHF.

This clonotype was recorded at least ten times. The chain carries TRBV27 and TRBJ1-6; D not certain. V lost 6 bases and J 9 bases, leaving 18 bases between the germline ends. This CDR3 has 15 residues. Germline V gene data show CDR1 as MNHEY and CDR2 as SMNVEV (reference sequence). CDR3 loop: CASRKPAPRGSPLHF. As DNA, the CDR3 is TGTGCCAGCAGAAAGCCGGCCCCACGGGGTTCACCCCTCCACTTT.

The chain has TRBV11-2 and TRBJ1-4; 11 bases align to TRBD1. This CDR3 spans 14 amino acids. V shed 4 bases and J 7 bases; nucleotides not matched to a gene: 2. Germline CDR1 SGHAT, CDR2 FQNNGV. This CDR3 is CASSWDRGSEKLFF. In nucleotides, the CDR3 is TGTGCCAGCAGCTGGGACAGGGGGAGTGAAAAACTGTTTTTT.

The V gene is TRBV12-3 or TRBV12-4, the J gene TRBJ2-3; D gene uncertain. This CDR3 contains 15 residues. Trimming stripped 2 bases from V and 1 base from J, with 10 bases between. The CDR3 protein is CASSLSSGRTDTQYF. The CDR3 nucleotides read TGTGCCAGCAGTTTATCGTCAGGTCGCACAGATACGCAGTATTTT.

This clonotype was seen a few times. This rearrangement joins TRBV7-6 to TRBJ2-1, with 9 bases fitting TRBD2. V lost 1 base, J lost 4 bases, and 11 bases stayed unmatched. The CDR3 has 18 residues. CDR1 is SGHVS, CDR2 FNYEAQ, per germline. The CDR3 nucleotides read TGTGCCAGCAGCTTAGGGGTTAGCGGGGGTCCCAGGTACAATGAGCAGTTCTTC. It encodes CASSLGVSGGPRYNEQFF.

The chain couples TRBV7-2 to TRBJ1-1; no reliable D call. The germline gives CDR1 SGHTA, CDR2 FQGNSA. With 1 base removed from V and 4 bases from J, the gap between germline ends came to 13 bases. The CDR3 runs 15 residues. CDR3 nucleotides: TGTGCCAGCAGCTTAGAGGGCACCTCGGGCACTGAAGCTTTCTTT. Translated: CASSLEGTSGTEAFF.

The chain couples TRBV6-2 or TRBV6-3 to TRBJ2-5, with 13 bases matching TRBD2. Trimming cost V 7 bases and J 4 bases; bases outside gene matches: 3. The CDR3 is made up of 14 amino acids. Germline V gene data show CDR1 as MNHEY and CDR2 as SVGEGT. The CDR3: CASTLAGGGETQYF. CDR3 DNA: TGTGCCAGCACACTAGCGGGAGGGGGAGAGACCCAGTACTTC.

The chain recombines TRBV15 with TRBJ2-1; D is possibly TRBD1 or TRBD2 (5 bases each). The CDR3 contains 16 residues. The germline CDR1 and CDR2 sequences are LNHNV and YYDKDF (reference sequence). V was pared by 5 bases and J by 8 bases, with 22 bases between. In DNA, the CDR3 is TGTGCCACCAGCCTGAGGGACCCCCTACCGATCGATGAGCAGTTCTTC. Translating it yields CATSLRDPLPIDEQFF. Full variable domain (missing parts from reference TRBV15 and TRBJ2-1): DAMVIQNPRYQVTQFGKPVTLSCSQTLNHNVMYWYQQKSSQAPKLLFHYYDKDFNNEADTPDNFQSRRPNTSFCFLDIRSPGLGDTAMYLCATSLRDPLPIDEQFFGPGTRLTVL.

The chain carries TRBV5-6 and TRBJ1-1; 12 bases are shared with TRBD1. The CDR3 covers 16 residues. Trimming took 3 bases from V and 3 from J; bases not matched to a gene: 6. Looked up from germline, CDR1 is SGHDT and CDR2 is YYEEEE. The CDR3 nucleotides read TGTGCCAGCAGCTCCCGGGGACAGGGGGCCTACACTGAAGCTTTCTTT. Translation: CASSSRGQGAYTEAFF.

The chain couples TRBV12-3 or TRBV12-4 to TRBJ1-1; perhaps TRBD1 as D (5 bases). The germline V and J ends were trimmed by 7 bases and 1 base, with 19 bases remaining between them. The CDR3 runs to 16 residues. The CDR3 sequence is CASILQEGTGNTEAFF. The CDR3, as DNA: TGTGCCAGCATTCTACAGGAAGGGACCGGGAACACTGAAGCTTTCTTT.

This clonotype was observed a handful of times. The V gene is TRBV7-2, the J gene TRBJ2-6, with no clear D. Between the trimmed V and J ends, which lost 4 bases and 4 bases, there was a span of 11 bases. The CDR3 contains 15 residues. Germline assignment: CDR1 SGHTA and CDR2 FQGNSA. CDR3: CASSSGSPGANVLTF. Here the CDR3 DNA reads TGTGCCAGCAGCTCCGGATCCCCCGGGGCCAACGTCCTGACTTTC.

This clonotype was counted a few times. The chain carries TRBV7-2 and TRBJ2-2; D is ambiguous. The CDR3 is made up of 14 amino acids. V was clipped by 3 bases and J by 1 base, with 6 bases between them. From germline, CDR1 is SGHTA and CDR2 FQGNSA. CDR3 nucleotide sequence: TGTGCCAGCAGCTTTCTCAGGAACACCGGGGAGCTGTTTTTT. Protein product: CASSFLRNTGELFF.

This clonotype was observed a handful of times. The chain has TRBV12-5 and TRBJ2-2; 11 bases fit TRBD1. The CDR3 is 16 residues long. V gave up 6 bases and J gave up 7 bases; unmatched junction bases: 10. Germline assignment: CDR1 LGHNT and CDR2 FRNRAP. The CDR3 region has the DNA TGTGCTAGTGGACCCGGACAGGGGGCTAACCGCGGGGAGCTGTTTTTT. Translating gives CASGPGQGANRGELFF. The whole variable domain, filled in from reference TRBV12-5 and TRBJ2-2, reads DARVTQTPRHKVTEMGQEVTMRCQPILGHNTVFWYRQTMMQGLELLAYFRNRAPLDDSGMPKDRFSAEMPDATLATLKIQPSEPRDSAVYFCASGPGQGANRGELFFGEGSRLTVL.

The chain couples TRBV6-2 or TRBV6-3 to TRBJ2-1; 12 positions agree with TRBD2. The CDR3 contains 17 residues. V shed 2 bases, J shed 4 bases, and the junction held 6 bases outside the gene matches. Germline CDR1 is MNHEY and CDR2 is SVGEGT. CDR3 amino acids: CASSYPEGLAGYNEQFF. Here the CDR3 DNA reads TGTGCCAGCAGTTACCCAGAGGGACTAGCGGGTTACAATGAGCAGTTCTTC.

The V call is TRBV18, the J call TRBJ1-2; possible D gene TRBD1, 6 bases. Trimming cost V 6 bases and J 7 bases, with 21 bases left between them. Germline assignment: CDR1 KGHSH and CDR2 LQKENI. The CDR3 consists of 15 residues. The CDR3 spells CASSPDWNRESGYTF. In nucleotides, the CDR3 is TGTGCCAGCTCCCCAGATTGGAACAGGGAGTCTGGCTACACCTTC.

This clonotype appeared many times. The chain combines TRBV7-2 with TRBJ1-1, with 7 nucleotides matching TRBD1. V was clipped by 5 bases and J by 5 bases; unmatched bases: 8. The CDR3 extends over 14 amino acids. Germline lookup yields CDR1 SGHTA and CDR2 FQGNSA. The CDR3 sequence: CASSPTGSNTEAFF. The CDR3 bases are TGTGCCAGCAGCCCGACAGGGTCCAATACTGAAGCTTTCTTT. Using reference TRBV7-2 and TRBJ1-1 for the parts outside the CDR3, the full variable domain is GAGVSQSPSNKVTEKGKDVELRCDPISGHTALYWYRQSLGQGLEFLIYFQGNSAPDKSGLPSDRFSAERTGGSVSTLTIQRTQQEDSAVYLCASSPTGSNTEAFFGQGTRLTVV.

A note on this clonotype: This could be a read error, since a much larger clone is one nucleotide away. V is TRBV7-2 and J is TRBJ1-2; no definite D call. The CDR3 covers 16 residues. The germline gives CDR1 SGHTA, CDR2 FQGNSA. The CDR3 protein is CASSSRLRPELDGYPF. The DNA of the CDR3 is TGTGCCAGCAGCTCGCGTCTCCGACCGGAGCTCGATGGCTACCCCTTC.

CDR3 in amino acids: CASTWTANTEAFF. CDR3 nucleotides: TGTGCCAGCACCTGGACAGCGAACACTGAAGCTTTCTTT. The rearrangement links TRBV5-6 to TRBJ1-1; D is possibly TRBD1 (6 bases). The CDR3 spans 13 residues. Trimming pared 6 bases from V and 1 base from J, leaving 10 bases between. The germline V gene encodes CDR1 SGHDT and CDR2 YYEEEE.

This clonotype was detected a few times. V gene TRBV6-1 combines with J gene TRBJ2-3, with 7 bases identical to TRBD2. V lost 10 bases, J lost 4 bases, and 8 bases stayed unmatched. Germline CDR1 MNHNS, CDR2 SASEGT. CDR3 length equals 13 residues. CDR3 nucleotide sequence: TGTGCCACGCATTCCACTAGCGCAGATACGCAGTATTTT. This gives the protein CATHSTSADTQYF.

DNA of the CDR3: TGTGCCAGCAGCTTCAGGACTAGCGGGGAGGGGGCCCAGTACTTC. Its protein is CASSFRTSGEGAQYF. The chain has TRBV7-2 and TRBJ2-5, with 12 bases aligning to TRBD2. The CDR3 is made up of 15 amino acids. Trimming removed 3 bases from V and 9 bases from J; junction bases left unmatched: 8. Germline loops: CDR1 SGHTA, CDR2 FQGNSA.

This clonotype was found a few times. The rearrangement joins TRBV19 to TRBJ1-2; no reliable D call. Trimming pared 5 bases from V and 5 bases from J, leaving 12 bases between. From germline, CDR1 is LNHDA and CDR2 SQIVND (reference sequence). The CDR3 extends over 13 amino acids. The CDR3 DNA reads TGTGCCAGTAGTGGAGGAAGGCTTTATGGCTACACCTTC. The encoded protein is CASSGGRLYGYTF.

This clonotype was seen at least ten times. The gene calls are TRBV20-1 and TRBJ1-5, with D unresolved. CDR3 size: 13 residues. In germline, CDR1 is DFQATT, CDR2 SNEGSKA (reference sequence). V lost 6 bases, J lost 0 bases, and 9 bases lay in between. Written as DNA, the CDR3 is TGCAGTGCCAGCCGGGATAGCAATCAGCCCCAGCATTTT. It is translated as CSASRDSNQPQHF.

In its sample, this clonotype was seen many times. This chain uses TRBV7-2 with TRBJ2-7, with TRBD2 identical over 9 bases. The V and J ends lost 1 base and 7 bases, in that order; junction bases with no gene match: 11. From germline, CDR1 is SGHTA and CDR2 FQGNSA. There are 16 residues in the CDR3. The CDR3 bases are TGTGCCAGCAGCTTAGGCGGCGGGGGGGCCTCTCGAGAGCAGTACTTC. It codes for CASSLGGGGASREQYF.

The rearrangement joins TRBV7-2 to TRBJ2-7; possibly TRBD1 for D (6 bases). Germline CDR1 is SGHTA and CDR2 is FQGNSA. Trimming cost V 5 bases and J 4 bases, with 18 bases left between them. The CDR3 contains 15 residues. CDR3 bases: TGTGCCAGCAGCCGAATCGGACAGATCGATTACGAGCAGTACTTC. It codes for CASSRIGQIDYEQYF.

The chain employs TRBV11-2 and TRBJ2-1, with D unresolved. There are 11 residues in the CDR3. The germline V gene has CDR1 SGHAT and CDR2 FQNNGV. Trimming shortened V by 3 bases and J by 10 bases, and 7 bases separated the two germline ends. CDR3 DNA sequence: TGTGCCAGCAGCTTGAGAACCGAGCAGTTCTTC. Encoded protein: CASSLRTEQFF.

V gene TRBV6-1 combines with J gene TRBJ2-7; no clear D. Germline CDR1 is MNHNS and CDR2 is SASEGT. Trimming removed 7 bases from V and 4 bases from J, with 8 bases in between. The length of the CDR3 is 11 residues. CDR3 nucleotides: TGTGCCAGCAACCGGCTTTACGAGCAGTACTTC. Residues: CASNRLYEQYF.